This TCR beta chain came from a study of cytomegalovirus exposure and HLA in healthy donors. The study's findings and limits: It was reported in a later analysis that an Asian-associated ancestry cluster showed fewer N-insertions than the 666-donor mean. As a later analysis revealed, most CMV-associated TCR beta chains appeared HLA-restricted.

Primers for the PCR totalled 60 Vbeta and 13 Jbeta. The authors' processing: As a later analysis found, there were tens of millions of unique TCR beta chains, of which roughly 11 million were shared. TCRdb keeps only in-frame clones here, not all; method: immunoSEQ multiplex PCR. V and J calls and clone size come straight from that table; D and trimming were deduced from the DNA. The sample yields more than 90,000 clones, roughly three quarters seen once. Note on this clone: Its antigen is not known.

Germline CDR1 is SEHNR and CDR2 is FQNEAQ (reference sequence). V lost 4 bases to trimming and J lost 2 bases, with 9 bases between them. This CDR3 region has 13 residues. Sequencing was carried out using PBMCs. This chain joins TRBV7-9 and TRBJ2-7; D may be TRBD1 (5 bases). This clonotype originated in a man over 45 in good health and CMV-seropositive. The CDR3 loop is CASSSTATYEQYF. The CDR3, as DNA: TGTGCCAGCAGCTCGACAGCTACCTACGAGCAGTACTTC. Filled out from reference TRBV7-9 and TRBJ2-7, the complete variable domain reads DTGVSQNPRHKITKRGQNVTFRCDPISEHNRLYWYRQTLGQGPEFLTYFQNEAQLEKSRLLSDRFSAERPKGSFSTLEIQRTEQGDSAMYLCASSSTATYEQYFGPGTRLTVT.